These 23 T cell receptor beta chains share one sample of origin, sequenced in a study of identical twins. Via MiXCR, TCRdb re-called the 5' RACE reads, giving one row per CDR3 protein. The table records approximately 500,000 distinct CDR3 sequences, less than 25% of them present only once. The same sample was also used in a study of T cells expressing NK-cell markers.

The specimen sequenced was CD4+ T cells sorted from blood. These receptors came from a woman between 18 and 29 years old in good health.

This clonotype has more than one count but fewer than ten. The chain carries TRBV5-1 and TRBJ2-3; TRBD1 or TRBD2 may be the D gene (5 bases each). V lost 3 bases, J lost 6 bases, and 11 bases lay in between. Germline lookup yields CDR1 SGHRS and CDR2 YFSETQ. This CDR3 contains 13 residues. CDR3 region: CASSYQGEDTQYF. CDR3 in DNA: TGCGCCAGCAGCTACCAGGGAGAGGATACGCAGTATTTT.

The chain combines TRBV27 with TRBJ2-1; the match to TRBD2 covers 10 bases. Germline V gene data show CDR1 as MNHEY and CDR2 as SMNVEV (reference sequence). The CDR3 has 15 amino acids. J lost 1 base, V lost 6 bases, and 3 bases had no gene match. Here the CDR3 reads CASRERGGSYNEQFF. CDR3 sequence (DNA): TGTGCCAGCAGAGAGCGGGGGGGTTCCTACAATGAGCAGTTCTTC.

V and J are TRBV6-1 and TRBJ2-4, with 7 bases identical to TRBD1. The V gene's germline CDR1 is MNHNS and CDR2 SASEGT. This CDR3 region has 15 residues. V lost 4 bases and J lost 2; bases outside the gene matches: 5. CDR3 DNA: TGTGCCAGCAGTGGACAGGGTGGGTCCAAAAACATTCAGTACTTC. This translates into CASSGQGGSKNIQYF.

This clonotype showed up many times. This rearrangement joins TRBV29-1 to TRBJ1-3; D is ambiguous. This CDR3 has 12 amino acids. The germline CDR1 and CDR2 sequences are SQVTM and ANQGSEA. V lost 7 bases to trimming and J lost 4 bases, with 11 bases between them. CDR3 DNA: TGCAGCGCTGCCTCGGCAGGAAACACCATATATTTT. It is translated as CSAASAGNTIYF.

This clonotype was seen more than once but under ten times. This chain connects TRBV24-1 to TRBJ2-2, with 7 nucleotides matching TRBD2. This CDR3 comprises 14 residues. Trimming removed 9 bases from V and 1 base from J; junction bases left unmatched: 4. Germline CDR1 and CDR2: KGHDR and SFDVKD. The CDR3 spells CATSPGGNTGELFF. The CDR3 region has the DNA TGTGCCACCTCGCCGGGGGGGAACACCGGGGAGCTGTTTTTT.

The sample holds a few counts of this clonotype. The rearrangement joins TRBV20-1 to TRBJ2-1; 11 bases agree with TRBD2. Germline V gene lookup returns CDR1 DFQATT and CDR2 SNEGSKA (reference sequence). CDR3 length: 14 amino acids. V was clipped by 1 base and J by 9 bases; unmatched bases: 5. CDR3 amino acids: CSARGLAGTFEQFF. CDR3 DNA sequence: TGCAGTGCTAGAGGACTAGCGGGGACCTTTGAGCAGTTCTTC.

This clonotype was seen more than once but under ten times. The CDR3 spells CASSLTEQFF. CDR3 DNA sequence: TGTGCCAGCAGCCTAACCGAGCAGTTCTTC. V and J are TRBV6-1 and TRBJ2-1; D gene uncertain. Trimming left V 6 bases short and J 10 bases short, with 7 bases between. Germline loops: CDR1 MNHNS, CDR2 SASEGT. The CDR3 totals 10 residues.

The rearrangement uses TRBV5-1 and TRBJ2-5, with D unresolved. This CDR3 is built from 11 residues. V gave up 6 bases and J gave up 5 bases, with 8 bases separating them. Germline CDR1 reads SGHRS; CDR2 reads YFSETQ. This CDR3 reads CASTFWETQYF. CDR3 nucleotides: TGCGCCAGCACCTTTTGGGAGACCCAGTACTTC.

The CDR3 sequence is CASSLGGGWEYEQYF. CDR3 DNA sequence: TGTGCCAGCAGCTTAGGAGGGGGATGGGAGTACGAGCAGTACTTC. The rearrangement joins TRBV7-6 to TRBJ2-7, with D possibly being TRBD1 (6 bases). The CDR3 sequence is 15 residues long. The V end was cut by 1 base, the J end by 4 bases, with 14 bases between. Germline CDR1 SGHVS, CDR2 FNYEAQ.

This chain uses TRBV4-2 with TRBJ2-1; possibly TRBD2 for D (8 bases). This CDR3 is 17 amino acids long. Germline values: CDR1 LGHNA, CDR2 YNFKEQ. V was shortened by 4 bases and J by 15 bases, with 31 bases between the two germline ends. The CDR3 sequence is CASSPHEARDSGGYRFF. The CDR3 bases are TGTGCCAGCAGCCCACATGAGGCCCGGGACAGCGGGGGATATAGGTTCTTC.

V is TRBV7-6 and J is TRBJ2-5; TRBD1 matches 10 bases. Trimming removed 1 base from V and 6 bases from J; junction bases left unmatched: 5. There are 15 residues in the CDR3. Germline lookup yields CDR1 SGHVS and CDR2 FNYEAQ. For the CDR3, the DNA is TGTGCCAGCAGCTTAGAAAGGACAGGGGGGAAGACCCAGTACTTC. Translating gives CASSLERTGGKTQYF.

This clonotype appeared a few times. The chain combines TRBV9 with TRBJ1-1, with D hard to call. The germline V and J ends were trimmed by 4 bases and 0 bases, with 10 bases remaining between them. Germline V gene sequence: CDR1 SGDLS, CDR2 YYNGEE. This CDR3 has 14 amino acids. DNA of the CDR3: TGTGCCAGCAGCTCCCATGTCATGAACACTGAAGCTTTCTTT. Encoded protein: CASSSHVMNTEAFF.

The rearrangement joins TRBV10-3 to TRBJ2-3; 10 nucleotides match TRBD2. V lost 6 bases, J lost 3 bases, and 9 bases stayed unmatched. There are 16 residues in the CDR3. Germline V CDR1 and CDR2: ENHRY, SYGVKD. CDR3 residues: CAISSAVAGGTDTQYF. DNA of the CDR3: TGTGCCATCAGCTCAGCAGTAGCGGGAGGAACAGATACGCAGTATTTT.

This chain connects TRBV7-8 to TRBJ2-3, with D maybe TRBD2 (5 bases). Deletions cut 5 bases from V and 4 bases from J, with 22 bases between. The CDR3 length is 17 residues. CDR1 is SGHVS and CDR2 is FQNEAQ in the germline V gene. Here the CDR3 DNA reads TGTGCCAGCAGCCTCCTCACGTTGGGCTCGGGGTCAGATACGCAGTATTTT. Residues: CASSLLTLGSGSDTQYF.

The CDR3 protein is CSGRLAGVNEQFF. DNA of the CDR3: TGCAGCGGGAGACTAGCGGGAGTCAATGAGCAGTTCTTC. The chain recombines TRBV29-1 with TRBJ2-1; 12 bases agree with TRBD2. The germline V gene has CDR1 SQVTM and CDR2 ANQGSEA. Losses at the gene ends were 7 bases for V and 6 bases for J; bases not matched to a gene: 4. The CDR3 is made up of 13 amino acids.

This clonotype was counted only a few times. The chain uses TRBV7-2 and TRBJ1-1, with D possibly being TRBD1 (5 bases). In germline, CDR1 is SGHTA, CDR2 FQGNSA. The CDR3 length is 13 residues. Trimming shortened V by 5 bases and J by 1 base, and 8 bases separated the two germline ends. The CDR3 spells CASSGGRNTEAFF. For the CDR3, the DNA is TGTGCCAGCAGCGGGGGAAGGAACACTGAAGCTTTCTTT.

This chain links TRBV2 with TRBJ2-3, with D perhaps TRBD1 (5 bases). V was clipped by 1 base and J by 5 bases, with 16 bases between them. Germline V gene sequence: CDR1 SNHLY, CDR2 FYNNEI. This CDR3 has 16 amino acids. The chain's CDR3 is CASSEVGRASGDTQYF. The DNA of the CDR3 is TGTGCCAGCAGTGAAGTCGGCAGGGCGTCCGGAGATACGCAGTATTTT.

In this sample, this clonotype turned up many times. The rearrangement uses TRBV12-3 or TRBV12-4 and TRBJ2-7, with no clear D. This CDR3 is 12 amino acids long. V was pared by 3 bases and J by 2 bases, with 5 bases between. The CDR3 DNA is TGTGCCAGCAGTTTCGGTCCCTACGAGCAGTACTTC. This translates into CASSFGPYEQYF.

This clonotype occurred many times. V is TRBV20-1 and J is TRBJ2-1, with 7 bases fitting TRBD2. The CDR3 contains 14 residues. CDR1 is DFQATT and CDR2 is SNEGSKA in the germline V gene (reference sequence). The V gene end was trimmed by 6 bases and the J gene end by 6 bases; junction bases not matched to a gene: 11. CDR3 sequence reads: CSALRGGRGNEQFF. The CDR3 nucleotides are TGCAGTGCCCTCCGGGGCGGGAGAGGCAATGAGCAGTTCTTC.

The chain combines TRBV12-3 or TRBV12-4 with TRBJ2-3; no definite D call. Deletions cut 7 bases from V and 0 bases from J, with 14 bases between. The CDR3 contains 15 residues. CDR3: CASTLTVYSTDTQYF. The CDR3 DNA reads as TGTGCCAGCACCCTGACTGTCTATAGCACAGATACGCAGTATTTT.

The chain uses TRBV11-3 and TRBJ2-2, with D maybe TRBD2 (5 bases). Germline V lookup: CDR1 SGHNT, CDR2 YENEEA. This CDR3 is 16 amino acids long. V was clipped by 4 bases and J by 2 bases, with 14 bases between them. CDR3 protein: CASSWTLGVNTGELFF. The CDR3 region has the DNA TGTGCCAGCAGCTGGACCCTCGGGGTAAACACCGGGGAGCTGTTTTTT.

V usage is TRBV10-2 and J usage is TRBJ2-1; D gene ambiguous. This CDR3 has 16 residues. Germline values: CDR1 WSHSY, CDR2 SAAADI. V was trimmed by 6 bases and J by 2 bases, leaving 17 bases between them. CDR3 residues: CASRKPGPGAYNEQFF. The CDR3 nucleotides read TGCGCCAGCAGGAAACCGGGCCCTGGGGCCTACAATGAGCAGTTCTTC.

The chain recombines TRBV29-1 with TRBJ2-1; D uncertain. This CDR3 is 8 amino acids long. The germline CDR1 and CDR2 sequences are SQVTM and ANQGSEA. Here the CDR3 reads CSVNEQFF. Here the CDR3 DNA reads TGCAGTGTCAATGAGCAGTTCTTC.